These T cell receptor beta chains were read from a single sample in a study of blood T cells in healthy people across ages. TCRdb recomputed calls from the 5' RACE reads with MiXCR, one row per CDR3 protein. Among 1.8 million or so distinct CDR3 sequences listed, roughly two fifths were seen once. Sequenced: blood. These receptors were taken from a human donor in good health. Each CDR3 is given with its conserved first and last residue. The D gene is left open where the match is weak. Some rows mark clone size as missing; the rest say once, few, many or name a class of expanded clone.

clone_size	v_call	j_call	d_call	cdr3_nt	cdr3_aa
NA	TRBV20-1	TRBJ2-1	NA	TGCAGTGCCAATAGGGTTAGTGGGGGGGCCTATGAGCAGTTCTTC	CSANRVSGGAYEQFF
NA	TRBV20-1	TRBJ2-3	TRBD2	TGCAGTGCTAGAACTTGGGGGGGAGGCACAGATACGCAGTATTTT	CSARTWGGGTDTQYF
few	TRBV7-9	TRBJ1-2	TRBD1	TGTGCCAGCATCTTCGGGACAGCTAACTATGGCTACACCTTC	CASIFGTANYGYTF
few	TRBV12-3/TRBV12-4	TRBJ1-1	NA	TGTGCCAGCAGTTTACCCTCCATGGGGAACACTGAAGCTTTCTTT	CASSLPSMGNTEAFF
few	TRBV6-5	TRBJ2-3	TRBD2	TGTGCCAGCAGTCCCCCGAGACTAGCGGGGATGGATACGCAGTATTTT	CASSPPRLAGMDTQYF
few	TRBV28	TRBJ1-1	NA	TGTGCCAGCAGTATTACGGACCCCGCGGGCACTGAAGCTTTCTTT	CASSITDPAGTEAFF
few	TRBV4-3	TRBJ2-5	NA	TGCGCCAGCAGCCAAGAAGTCGGGCAGCCCCAAGAGACCCAGTACTTC	CASSQEVGQPQETQYF
few	TRBV7-2	TRBJ2-5	NA	TGTGCCAGCAGGCCCGAGCAGGGTTCGTGGGAGACCCAGTACTTC	CASRPEQGSWETQYF
NA	TRBV6-6	TRBJ2-7	TRBD1	TGTGCCAGCGGCGGACAGGTTGGTATGGGCGAGCAGTACTTC	CASGGQVGMGEQYF
NA	TRBV11-2	TRBJ2-2	TRBD1	TGTGCCAGCAGCCCCAGGGGGCGCGGCGGGGAGCTGTTTTTT	CASSPRGRGGELFF
NA	TRBV10-3	TRBJ1-1	NA	TGTGCCATCAGCGGGGAGGAACATGAAGCTTTCTTT	CAISGEEHEAFF
NA	TRBV7-2	TRBJ1-2	NA	TGTGCCAGCAGCTCCCCACACCTCCCTAACTATGGCTACACCTTC	CASSSPHLPNYGYTF
NA	TRBV20-1	TRBJ1-2	NA	TGCAGTGCTCGTGGACAGCGCTATAACTATGGCTACACCTTC	CSARGQRYNYGYTF
few	TRBV4-1	TRBJ2-4	NA	TGCGCCAGCAGCCAAGCCCCGGGGGAAAACATTCAGTACTTC	CASSQAPGENIQYF
few	TRBV13	TRBJ2-2	TRBD1	TGTGCCAGCAGCTCCCCACAGGGGGTGAACGGGGAGCTGTTTTTT	CASSSPQGVNGELFF
many	TRBV7-2	TRBJ2-4	NA	TGTGCCAGCAGCCCACGACACATTCAGTACTTC	CASSPRHIQYF
many	TRBV7-3	TRBJ2-7	NA	TGTGCCAGCAGCTTGAACGGGGGCTACGAGCAGTACTTC	CASSLNGGYEQYF
NA	TRBV7-8	TRBJ2-4	TRBD2	TGTGCCAGCACCCCGGGAGGGGTGGCCAAAAACATTCAGTACTTC	CASTPGGVAKNIQYF
NA	TRBV13	TRBJ2-5	NA	TGTGCCAGCAGCCCGAACCGAGATGAAGCCCAAGAGACCCAGTACTTC	CASSPNRDEAQETQYF
few	TRBV6-2/TRBV6-3	TRBJ1-5	NA	TGTGCCAGCAGTGGTGGGGCTTGGGGTCAGCCCCAGCATTTT	CASSGGAWGQPQHF
NA	TRBV28	TRBJ1-5	TRBD1	TGTGCCAGCAGACCCGGGACAGGGGTTAGCAATCAGCCCCAGCATTTT	CASRPGTGVSNQPQHF
few	TRBV6-5	TRBJ2-3	TRBD1	TGTGCCAGCAGACCCGGACAGGGGGTTAGAGATACGCAGTATTTT	CASRPGQGVRDTQYF
many	TRBV29-1	TRBJ2-3	TRBD1	TGCAGCGCCCGAACAGGGGTTCCAGATACGCAGTATTTT	CSARTGVPDTQYF
once	TRBV9	TRBJ2-5	TRBD1	TGTGCCAGCAGCGTAGGAGCGACAGGGGTCTCCTCAAACCAAGAGACCCAGTACTTC	CASSVGATGVSSNQETQYF
few	TRBV5-1	TRBJ1-2	NA	TGTGCCAGCAGTATCGGACAGACCTATGGCTACACCTTC	CASSIGQTYGYTF
NA	TRBV9	TRBJ2-2	NA	TGTGCCAGCAGCGTAGTCGGCCAGACCGGGGAGCTGTTTTTT	CASSVVGQTGELFF
NA	TRBV12-3/TRBV12-4	TRBJ1-2	NA	TGTGCCAGCACCCCACCAGGGCAGGGCCTTTGGGGCTACACCTTC	CASTPPGQGLWGYTF
once	TRBV6-5	TRBJ2-2	TRBD2	TGTGCCAGCAGTCCCGGGGGGGGCAGGGTCGGGGAGCTGTTTTTT	CASSPGGGRVGELFF
NA	TRBV7-2	TRBJ2-7	NA	TGTGCCAGCAGCCGCCGGGACGGTTCCGAGCAGTACTTC	CASSRRDGSEQYF
NA	TRBV4-2	TRBJ2-1	TRBD1	TGTGCCAGCAGCCAAGATGACAGGGGGTCCTACAATGAGCAGTTCTTC	CASSQDDRGSYNEQFF
few	TRBV4-2	TRBJ1-1	NA	TGTGCCAGCAGCCAGGGGGTTAGGACTGAAGCTTTCTTT	CASSQGVRTEAFF
NA	TRBV20-1	TRBJ2-7	TRBD1	TGCAGTGCTACAAACAGGGGGCCTAACTACGAGCAGTACTTC	CSATNRGPNYEQYF
few	TRBV13	TRBJ2-7	TRBD1	TGTGCCAGCGCCGGGACAGGGGACTACGAGCAGTACTTC	CASAGTGDYEQYF
NA	TRBV7-9	TRBJ2-7	NA	TGTGCCAGCAGCTTCCCAGGGGAGAGGAACGAGCAGTACTTC	CASSFPGERNEQYF
NA	TRBV28	TRBJ2-7	NA	TGTGCCAGCAGTTTTAGTTCAGATCTTACGGCCTCCTACGAGCAGTACTTC	CASSFSSDLTASYEQYF
NA	TRBV6-5	TRBJ1-2	NA	TGTGCCAGCAGTTCACAGGGAGCGGGCTACACCTTC	CASSSQGAGYTF
NA	TRBV7-2	TRBJ2-7	NA	TGTGCCAGCAGCCATACGACAGACTCCTACGAGCAGTACTTC	CASSHTTDSYEQYF
few	TRBV27	TRBJ2-1	NA	TGTGCCAGCAGTTTACGGGGGGCGACTCTCTCTGGTGAGCAGTTCTTC	CASSLRGATLSGEQFF
NA	TRBV20-1	TRBJ2-1	NA	TGCAGTGCTAGAGTCCCGGGGAGGACCTACAATGAGCAGTTCTTC	CSARVPGRTYNEQFF
many	TRBV4-2	TRBJ1-6	NA	TGTGCCAGCAGCCAAGATGCCTATAATTCACCCCTCCACTTT	CASSQDAYNSPLHF
once	TRBV6-6	TRBJ1-1	TRBD1	TGTGCCAGCAGCCCTGACAGGGTTGAGAATGAAGCTTTCTTT	CASSPDRVENEAFF
few	TRBV12-3/TRBV12-4	TRBJ2-6	TRBD2	TGTGCCAGCAGTTTCTCGGACGGAGGCGGGGGAACCTCTGGGGCCAACGTCCTGACTTTC	CASSFSDGGGGTSGANVLTF
NA	TRBV5-1	TRBJ2-1	TRBD1	TGCGCCAGCAGCTTAGACAGGGGGGCATGGAATGAGCGGTTCTTC	CASSLDRGAWNERFF
once	TRBV7-3	TRBJ2-5	TRBD2	TGTGCCAGCAGCAATAGCGGGGTGGTGGGAGAGGCCCAGTACTTC	CASSNSGVVGEAQYF
NA	TRBV29-1	TRBJ1-1	NA	TGCAGCGTTGAGGATACTGGGGGGGACACTGAAGCTTTCTTT	CSVEDTGGDTEAFF
few	TRBV5-1	TRBJ2-1	TRBD2	TGCGCCAGCAGCCTCCTAGCGGGGGTCCTTAGCTCCTACAATGAGCAGTTCTTC	CASSLLAGVLSSYNEQFF